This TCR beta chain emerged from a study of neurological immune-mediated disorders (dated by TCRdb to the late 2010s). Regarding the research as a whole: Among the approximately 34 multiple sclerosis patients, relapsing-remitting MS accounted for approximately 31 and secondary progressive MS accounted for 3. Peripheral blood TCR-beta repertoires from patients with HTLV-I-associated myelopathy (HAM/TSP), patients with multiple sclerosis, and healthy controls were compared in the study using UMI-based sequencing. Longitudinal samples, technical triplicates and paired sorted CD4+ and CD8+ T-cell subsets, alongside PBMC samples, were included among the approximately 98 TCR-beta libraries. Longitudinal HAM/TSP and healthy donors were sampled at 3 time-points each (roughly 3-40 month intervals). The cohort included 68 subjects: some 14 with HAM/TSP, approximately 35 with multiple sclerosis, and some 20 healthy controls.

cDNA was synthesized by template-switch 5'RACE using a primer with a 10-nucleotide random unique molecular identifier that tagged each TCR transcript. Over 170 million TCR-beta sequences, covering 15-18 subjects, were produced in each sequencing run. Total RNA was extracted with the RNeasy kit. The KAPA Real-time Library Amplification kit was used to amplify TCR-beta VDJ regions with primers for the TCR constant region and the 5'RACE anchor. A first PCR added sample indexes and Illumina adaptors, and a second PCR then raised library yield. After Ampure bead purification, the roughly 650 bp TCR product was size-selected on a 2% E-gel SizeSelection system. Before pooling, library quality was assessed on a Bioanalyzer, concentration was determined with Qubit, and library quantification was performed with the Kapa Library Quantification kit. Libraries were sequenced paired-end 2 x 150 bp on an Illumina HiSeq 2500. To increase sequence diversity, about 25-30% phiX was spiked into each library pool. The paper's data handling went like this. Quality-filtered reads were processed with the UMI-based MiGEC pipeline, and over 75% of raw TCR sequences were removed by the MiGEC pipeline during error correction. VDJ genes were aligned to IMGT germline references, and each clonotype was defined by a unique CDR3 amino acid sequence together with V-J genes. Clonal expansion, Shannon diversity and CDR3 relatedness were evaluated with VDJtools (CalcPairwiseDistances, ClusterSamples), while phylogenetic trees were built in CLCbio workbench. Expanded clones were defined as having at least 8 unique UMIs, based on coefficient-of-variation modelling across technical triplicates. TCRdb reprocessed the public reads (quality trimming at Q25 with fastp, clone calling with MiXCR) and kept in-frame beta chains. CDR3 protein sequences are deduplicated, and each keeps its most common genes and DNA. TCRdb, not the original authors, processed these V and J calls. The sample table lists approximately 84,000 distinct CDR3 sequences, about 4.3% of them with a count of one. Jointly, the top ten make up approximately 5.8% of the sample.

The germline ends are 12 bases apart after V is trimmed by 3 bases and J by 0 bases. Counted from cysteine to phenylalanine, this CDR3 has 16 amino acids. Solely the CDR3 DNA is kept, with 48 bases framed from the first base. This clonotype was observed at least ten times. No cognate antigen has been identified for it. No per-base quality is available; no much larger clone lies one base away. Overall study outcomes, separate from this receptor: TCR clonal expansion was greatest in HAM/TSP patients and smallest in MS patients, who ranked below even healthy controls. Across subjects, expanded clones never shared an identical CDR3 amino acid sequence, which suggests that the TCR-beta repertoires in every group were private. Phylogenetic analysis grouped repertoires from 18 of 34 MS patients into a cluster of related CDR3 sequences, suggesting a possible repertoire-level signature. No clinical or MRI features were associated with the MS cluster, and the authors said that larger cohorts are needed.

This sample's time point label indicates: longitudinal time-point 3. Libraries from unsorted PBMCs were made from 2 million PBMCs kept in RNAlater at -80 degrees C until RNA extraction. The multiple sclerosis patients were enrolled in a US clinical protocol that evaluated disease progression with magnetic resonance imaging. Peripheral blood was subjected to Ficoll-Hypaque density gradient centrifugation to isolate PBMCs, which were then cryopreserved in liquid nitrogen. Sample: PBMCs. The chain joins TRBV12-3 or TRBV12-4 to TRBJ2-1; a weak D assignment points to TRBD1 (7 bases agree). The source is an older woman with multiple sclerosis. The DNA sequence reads TGTGCCAGCAGTTTGGGGGGACAGCTCTCCTACAATGAGCAGTTCTTC. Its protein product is CASSLGGQLSYNEQFF.